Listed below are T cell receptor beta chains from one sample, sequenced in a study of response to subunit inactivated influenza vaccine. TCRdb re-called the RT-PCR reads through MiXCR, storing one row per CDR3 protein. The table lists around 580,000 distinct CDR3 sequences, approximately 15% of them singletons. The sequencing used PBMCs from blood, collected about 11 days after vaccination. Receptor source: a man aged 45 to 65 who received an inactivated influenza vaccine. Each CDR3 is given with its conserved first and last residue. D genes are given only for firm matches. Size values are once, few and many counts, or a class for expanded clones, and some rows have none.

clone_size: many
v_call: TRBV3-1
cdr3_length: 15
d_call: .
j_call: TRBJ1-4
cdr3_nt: TGTGCCAGCAGCCAAGGAGCGGCAACTAATGAAAAACTGTTTTTT
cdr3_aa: CASSQGAATNEKLFF

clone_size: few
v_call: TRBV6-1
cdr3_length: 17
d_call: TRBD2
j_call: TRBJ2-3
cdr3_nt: TGTGCCAGCAGCTCCCCCCTGACTAGCGGGAGCACAGATACGCAGTATTTT
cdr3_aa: CASSSPLTSGSTDTQYF

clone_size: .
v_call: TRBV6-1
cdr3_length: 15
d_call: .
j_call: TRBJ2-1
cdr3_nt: TGTGCCAGCAGTCAAGGGGTCGGGTCAATGGGTGAGCAGTTCTTC
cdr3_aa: CASSQGVGSMGEQFF

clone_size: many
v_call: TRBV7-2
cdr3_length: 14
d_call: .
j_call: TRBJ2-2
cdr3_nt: TGTGCCAGCAGCTTAGGGCTAGCTGCCGGGGAGCTGTTTTTT
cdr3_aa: CASSLGLAAGELFF

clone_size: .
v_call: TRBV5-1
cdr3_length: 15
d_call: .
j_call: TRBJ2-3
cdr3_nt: TGCGCCAGCAGCTTGACCTACCCAAACACAGATACGCAGTATTTT
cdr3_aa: CASSLTYPNTDTQYF

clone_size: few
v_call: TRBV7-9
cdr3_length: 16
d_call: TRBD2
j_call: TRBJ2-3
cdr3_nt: TGTGCCAGCAGCACCAACCGGGAGGAATTGGCAGATACGCAGTATTTT
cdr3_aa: CASSTNREELADTQYF

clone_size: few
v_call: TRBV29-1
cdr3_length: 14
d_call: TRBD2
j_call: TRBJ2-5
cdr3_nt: TGCAGCGTTTCTGGGACTAGCATCCAAGAGACCCAGTACTTC
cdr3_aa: CSVSGTSIQETQYF

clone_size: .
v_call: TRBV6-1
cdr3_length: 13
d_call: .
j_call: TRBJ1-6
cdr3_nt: TGTGCCAGCAAGGCAGCGGATGTCTCACCCCTCCACTTT
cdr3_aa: CASKAADVSPLHF

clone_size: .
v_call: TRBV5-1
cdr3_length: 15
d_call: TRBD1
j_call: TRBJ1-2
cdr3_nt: TGCGCCAGCAGCTTCGGGACAGGGAGAGGGTATGGCTACACCTTC
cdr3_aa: CASSFGTGRGYGYTF

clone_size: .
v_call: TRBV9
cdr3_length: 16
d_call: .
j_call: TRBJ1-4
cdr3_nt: TGTGCCAGCGGCGTTGGACAGAATCCAACTAATGAAAAACTGTTTTTT
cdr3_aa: CASGVGQNPTNEKLFF

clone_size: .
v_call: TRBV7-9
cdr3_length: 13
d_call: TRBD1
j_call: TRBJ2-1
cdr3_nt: TGTGCCAGCAGCCCGAGGGGGCACAATGAGCAGTTCTTC
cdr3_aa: CASSPRGHNEQFF

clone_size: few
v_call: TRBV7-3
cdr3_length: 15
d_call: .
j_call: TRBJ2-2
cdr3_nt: TGTGCCAGCAGCTTAACTGGTCTAGGGACCGGGGAGCTGTTTTTT
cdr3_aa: CASSLTGLGTGELFF

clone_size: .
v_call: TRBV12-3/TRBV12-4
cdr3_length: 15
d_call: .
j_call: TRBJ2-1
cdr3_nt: TGTGCCAGCAGTTTGCCGGGGGGCGCCAACAATGAGCAGTTCTTC
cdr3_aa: CASSLPGGANNEQFF

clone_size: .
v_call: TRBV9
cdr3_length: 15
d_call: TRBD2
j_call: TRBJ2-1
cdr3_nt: TGTGCCAGCAGCCGAGCGGGAGGGCAGCACAATGAGCAGTTCTTC
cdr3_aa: CASSRAGGQHNEQFF

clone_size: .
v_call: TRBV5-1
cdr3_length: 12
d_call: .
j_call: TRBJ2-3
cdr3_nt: TGCGCCAGCAGCCCGGAACAAGATACGCAGTATTTT
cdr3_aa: CASSPEQDTQYF

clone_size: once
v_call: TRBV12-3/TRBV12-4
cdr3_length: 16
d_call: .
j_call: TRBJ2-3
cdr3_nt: TGTGCCAGCAGTTTAGGGCGGGGATCTAGCACAGATACGCAGTATTTT
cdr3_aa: CASSLGRGSSTDTQYF

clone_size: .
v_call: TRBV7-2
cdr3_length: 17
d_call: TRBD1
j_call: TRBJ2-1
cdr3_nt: TGTGCCAGCAGCTTCGCAGTCGGGACAGGGGCTGGCAATGAGCAGTTCTTC
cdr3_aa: CASSFAVGTGAGNEQFF

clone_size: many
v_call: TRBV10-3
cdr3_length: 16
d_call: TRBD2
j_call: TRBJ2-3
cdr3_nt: TGTGCCATCAGTGAGTCCGGACTAGCGGTAACAGATACGCAGTATTTT
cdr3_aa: CAISESGLAVTDTQYF

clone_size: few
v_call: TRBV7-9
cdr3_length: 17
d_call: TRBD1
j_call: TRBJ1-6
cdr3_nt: TGTGCCAGCAGCTTAGAAGCGACAGGGGTTCGCAATTCACCCCTCCACTTT
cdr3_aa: CASSLEATGVRNSPLHF

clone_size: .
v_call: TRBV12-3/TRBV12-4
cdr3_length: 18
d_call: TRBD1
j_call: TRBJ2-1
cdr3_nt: TGTGCCAGCAGTTTAGCGAAAGTCTGGGACAGGGAATTGAATGAGCAGTTCTTC
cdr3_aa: CASSLAKVWDRELNEQFF

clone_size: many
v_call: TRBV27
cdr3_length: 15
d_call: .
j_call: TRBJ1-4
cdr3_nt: TGTGCCAGCAGTCGGACAGCCGCAACTAATGAAAAACTGTTTTTT
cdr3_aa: CASSRTAATNEKLFF

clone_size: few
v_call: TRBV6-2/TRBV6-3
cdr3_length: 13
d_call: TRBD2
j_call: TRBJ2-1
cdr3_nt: TGTGCCAGCAGAACTAGCGGGCCCTCACTGCAGTTCTTC
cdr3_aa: CASRTSGPSLQFF

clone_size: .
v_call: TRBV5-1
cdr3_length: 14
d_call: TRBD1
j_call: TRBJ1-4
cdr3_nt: TGCGCCAGCAGACAGGGACAGGGGGCCGAAAAACTGTTTTTT
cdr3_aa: CASRQGQGAEKLFF

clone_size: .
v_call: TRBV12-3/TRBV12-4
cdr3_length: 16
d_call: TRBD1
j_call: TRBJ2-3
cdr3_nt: TGTGCCAGCAGCCCGGACAGGACCCTTAACACAGATACGCAGTATTTT
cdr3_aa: CASSPDRTLNTDTQYF

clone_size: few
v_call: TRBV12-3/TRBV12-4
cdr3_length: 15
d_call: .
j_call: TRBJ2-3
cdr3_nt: TGTGCCAGCGTCCAAACCGGGGGCAGCACAGATACGCAGTATTTT
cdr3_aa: CASVQTGGSTDTQYF

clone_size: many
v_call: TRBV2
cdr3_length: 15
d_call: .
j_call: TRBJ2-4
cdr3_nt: TGTGCCACAAGATATGGGACTTCCCTTGGGAACATTCAGTACTTC
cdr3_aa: CATRYGTSLGNIQYF

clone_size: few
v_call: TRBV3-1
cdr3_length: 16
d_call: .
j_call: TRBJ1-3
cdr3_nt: TGTGCCAGCAGCCCTACAGGGTGGGGGACTGGAAACACCATATATTTT
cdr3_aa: CASSPTGWGTGNTIYF

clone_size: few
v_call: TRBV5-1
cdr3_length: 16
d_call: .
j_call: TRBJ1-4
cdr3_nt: TGCGCCAGCAGCTTGATGGGCCAGGGAGGGGCTGAAAAACTGTTTTTT
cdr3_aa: CASSLMGQGGAEKLFF

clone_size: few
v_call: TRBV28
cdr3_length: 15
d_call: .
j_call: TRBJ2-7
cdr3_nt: TGTGCCAGCAGTTTACTGGGTGCGGGTTCGTACGAGCAGTACTTC
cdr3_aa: CASSLLGAGSYEQYF

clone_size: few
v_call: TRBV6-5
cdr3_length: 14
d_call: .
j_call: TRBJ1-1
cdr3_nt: TGTGCCAGCAGTTACTCGCTGGGGAGCACTGAAGCTTTCTTT
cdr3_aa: CASSYSLGSTEAFF

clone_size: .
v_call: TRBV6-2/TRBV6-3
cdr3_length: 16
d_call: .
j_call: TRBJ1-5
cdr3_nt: TGTGCCAGCAGTTATCGACTCCAGGGAAGCAATCAGCCCCAGCATTTT
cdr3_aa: CASSYRLQGSNQPQHF

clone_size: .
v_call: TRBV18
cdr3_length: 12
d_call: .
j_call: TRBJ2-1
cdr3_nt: TGTGCCAGCTCACCGGGGGAGAGGGGTCAGTTCTTC
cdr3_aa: CASSPGERGQFF

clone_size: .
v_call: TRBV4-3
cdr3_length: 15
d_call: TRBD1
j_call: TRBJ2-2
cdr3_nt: TGCGCCAGCAGCCAGGCGGGACAGGGCGCCGGGGAGCTGTTTTTT
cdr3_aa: CASSQAGQGAGELFF

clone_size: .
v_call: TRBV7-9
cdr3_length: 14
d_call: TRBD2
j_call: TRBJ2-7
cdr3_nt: TGTGCCAGCAGCCGGTTTGGGGGGGCCTACGAGCAGTACTTC
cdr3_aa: CASSRFGGAYEQYF

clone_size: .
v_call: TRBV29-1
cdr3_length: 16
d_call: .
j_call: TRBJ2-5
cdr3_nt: TGCAGCGTTCCCCCTATGTTAGCGGAGCGTCAAGAGACCCAGTACTTC
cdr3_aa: CSVPPMLAERQETQYF

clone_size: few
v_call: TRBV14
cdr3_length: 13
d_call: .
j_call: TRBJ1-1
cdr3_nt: TGTGCCAGCAGCCGGTGGTTGAACACTGAAGCTTTCTTT
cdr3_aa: CASSRWLNTEAFF

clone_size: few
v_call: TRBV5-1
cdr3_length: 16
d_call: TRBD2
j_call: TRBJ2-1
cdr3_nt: TGCGCCAGCAGCCAAATAGCGGGAGTAGGGTACAATGAGCAGTTCTTC
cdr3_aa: CASSQIAGVGYNEQFF

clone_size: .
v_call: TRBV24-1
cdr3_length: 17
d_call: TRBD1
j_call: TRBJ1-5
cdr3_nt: TGTGCCACCAGTGATTCCGGACAGGCCGATAGCAATCAGCCCCAGCATTTT
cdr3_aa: CATSDSGQADSNQPQHF

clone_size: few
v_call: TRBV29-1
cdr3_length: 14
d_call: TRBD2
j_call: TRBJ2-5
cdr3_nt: TGCAGCGTTGAGGTCCTAGCGGCACAAGAGACCCAGTACTTC
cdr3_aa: CSVEVLAAQETQYF

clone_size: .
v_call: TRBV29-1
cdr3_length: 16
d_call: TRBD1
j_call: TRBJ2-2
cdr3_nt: TGCAGCGGGCAGATAGGGACAGGGGAATGGACCGGGGAGCTGTTTTTT
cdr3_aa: CSGQIGTGEWTGELFF

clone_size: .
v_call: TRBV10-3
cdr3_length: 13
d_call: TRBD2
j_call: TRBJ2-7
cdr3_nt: TGTGCCATCAGTGAAGGGACTAGGGACGAGCAGTACTTC
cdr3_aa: CAISEGTRDEQYF

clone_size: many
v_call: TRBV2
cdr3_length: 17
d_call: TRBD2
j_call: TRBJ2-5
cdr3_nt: TGTGCCAGCAGCGGACTAGCGGGACGAGCAACCCAAGAGACCCAGTACTTC
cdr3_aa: CASSGLAGRATQETQYF

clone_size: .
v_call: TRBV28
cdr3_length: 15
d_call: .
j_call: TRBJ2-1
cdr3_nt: TGTGCCAGCTCGAGTAGGGAGAGCTTCTACAATGAGCAGTTCTTC
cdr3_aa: CASSSRESFYNEQFF

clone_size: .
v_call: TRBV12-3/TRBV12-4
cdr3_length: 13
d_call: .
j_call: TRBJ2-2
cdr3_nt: TGTGCCAGCAGTCTCCCATCCTCCGGGGAGCTGTTTTTT
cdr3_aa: CASSLPSSGELFF

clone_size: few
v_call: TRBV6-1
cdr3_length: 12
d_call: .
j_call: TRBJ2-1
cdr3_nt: TGTGCCAGCAACTTGGGTTCCTATGAGCAGTTCTTC
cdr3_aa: CASNLGSYEQFF

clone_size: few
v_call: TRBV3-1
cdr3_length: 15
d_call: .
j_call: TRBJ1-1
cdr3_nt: TGTGCCAGCAGCCAAGTCAGCGGGGGATGGACTGAAGCTTTCTTT
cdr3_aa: CASSQVSGGWTEAFF

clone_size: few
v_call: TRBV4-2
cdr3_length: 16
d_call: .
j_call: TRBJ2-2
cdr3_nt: TGTGCCAGCAGCCAATCTCGGACAGCGAACACCGGGGAGCTGTTTTTT
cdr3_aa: CASSQSRTANTGELFF

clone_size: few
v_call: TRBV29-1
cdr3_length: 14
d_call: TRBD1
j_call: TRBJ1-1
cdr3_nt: TGCAGCGTTCAAACCGGGACAGGGAACACTGAAGCTTTCTTT
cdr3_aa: CSVQTGTGNTEAFF

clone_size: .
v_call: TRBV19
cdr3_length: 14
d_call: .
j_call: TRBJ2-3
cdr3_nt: TGTGCCAGTAGTATAGGGGGTTCGCAAGATACGCAGTATTTT
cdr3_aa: CASSIGGSQDTQYF

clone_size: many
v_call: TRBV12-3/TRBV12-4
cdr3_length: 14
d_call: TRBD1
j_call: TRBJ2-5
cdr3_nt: TGTGCCAGCAGTCCCGGGACAGATCAAGAGACCCAGTACTTC
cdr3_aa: CASSPGTDQETQYF

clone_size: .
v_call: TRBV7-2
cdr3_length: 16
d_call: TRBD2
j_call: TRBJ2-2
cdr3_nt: TGTGCCAGCAGCTTAGTCGAGCGGGGGGTCACCGGGGAGCTGTTTTTT
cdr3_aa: CASSLVERGVTGELFF

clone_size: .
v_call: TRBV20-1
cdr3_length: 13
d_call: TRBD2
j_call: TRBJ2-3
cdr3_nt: TGCAGTGCTTTTAGCGGGAGGTCAGATACGCAGTATTTT
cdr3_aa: CSAFSGRSDTQYF

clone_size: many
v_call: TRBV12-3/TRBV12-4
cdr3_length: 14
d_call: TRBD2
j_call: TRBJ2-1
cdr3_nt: TGTGCCAGCAGGTCCGCGGGGGGGAGGAATGAGCAGTTCTTC
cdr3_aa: CASRSAGGRNEQFF